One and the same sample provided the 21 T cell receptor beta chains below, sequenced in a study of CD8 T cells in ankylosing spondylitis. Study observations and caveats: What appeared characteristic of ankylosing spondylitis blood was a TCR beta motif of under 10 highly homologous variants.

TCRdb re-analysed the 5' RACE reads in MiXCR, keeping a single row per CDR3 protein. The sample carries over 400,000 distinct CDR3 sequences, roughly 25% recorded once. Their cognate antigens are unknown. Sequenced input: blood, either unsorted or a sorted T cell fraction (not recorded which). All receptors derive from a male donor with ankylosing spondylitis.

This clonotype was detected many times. DNA for the CDR3: TGTGCCAGCAGTGAAACTAGCGGGGTAGGGGTCCAGTACTTC. Protein: CASSETSGVGVQYF. This chain connects TRBV12-3 or TRBV12-4 to TRBJ2-5; TRBD2 aligns across 10 bases. This CDR3 comprises 14 residues. The J segment lost 10 bases and the V segment lost 5 bases, leaving 10 bases of the junction unmatched.

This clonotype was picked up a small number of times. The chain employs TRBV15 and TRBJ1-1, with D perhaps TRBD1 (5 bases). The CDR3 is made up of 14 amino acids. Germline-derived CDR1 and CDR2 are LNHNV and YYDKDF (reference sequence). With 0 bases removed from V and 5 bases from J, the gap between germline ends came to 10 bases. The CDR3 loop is CATSRDVRGTEAFF. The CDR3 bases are TGTGCCACCAGCAGAGATGTAAGGGGAACTGAAGCTTTCTTT.

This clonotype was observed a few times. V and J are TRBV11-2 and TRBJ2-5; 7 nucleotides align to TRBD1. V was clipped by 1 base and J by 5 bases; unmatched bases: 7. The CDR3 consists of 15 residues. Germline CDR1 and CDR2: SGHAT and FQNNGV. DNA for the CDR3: TGTGCCAGCAGCTTAGCTGGGACAGCGTACGAGACCCAGTACTTC. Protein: CASSLAGTAYETQYF.

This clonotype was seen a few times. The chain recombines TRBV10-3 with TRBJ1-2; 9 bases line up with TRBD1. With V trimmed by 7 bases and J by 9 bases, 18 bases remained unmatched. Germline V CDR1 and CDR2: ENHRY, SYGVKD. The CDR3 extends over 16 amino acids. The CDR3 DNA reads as TGTGCCATCACCCCGGGACAGGGACTTGGCCCGTCAAGCTACACCTTC. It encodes CAITPGQGLGPSSYTF.

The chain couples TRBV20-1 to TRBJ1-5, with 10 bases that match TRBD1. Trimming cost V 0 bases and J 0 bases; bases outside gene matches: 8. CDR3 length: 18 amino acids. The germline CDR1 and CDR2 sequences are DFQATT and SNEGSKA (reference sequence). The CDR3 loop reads CSARDGTGARSSNQPQHF. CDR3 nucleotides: TGCAGTGCTAGAGATGGGACAGGGGCTCGTAGTAGCAATCAGCCCCAGCATTTT.

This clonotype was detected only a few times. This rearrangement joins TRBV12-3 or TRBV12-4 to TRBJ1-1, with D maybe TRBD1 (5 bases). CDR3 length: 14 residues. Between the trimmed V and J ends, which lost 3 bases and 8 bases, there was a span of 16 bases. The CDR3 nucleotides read TGTGCCAGCAGTTTTCGAGGGGCGGGTGTGGAAGCTTTCTTT. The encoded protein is CASSFRGAGVEAFF.

The CDR3 bases are TGTGCCAGCAGCCAAATAGACGGGGGCACTGAAGCTTTCTTT. Translated, it gives CASSQIDGGTEAFF. The chain carries TRBV3-1 and TRBJ1-1, with TRBD1 as a possible D gene (5 bases). V gave up 2 bases and J gave up 4 bases, with 11 bases separating them. Germline-derived CDR1 and CDR2 are LGHDT and YNNKEL (reference sequence). The length of the CDR3 is 14 residues.

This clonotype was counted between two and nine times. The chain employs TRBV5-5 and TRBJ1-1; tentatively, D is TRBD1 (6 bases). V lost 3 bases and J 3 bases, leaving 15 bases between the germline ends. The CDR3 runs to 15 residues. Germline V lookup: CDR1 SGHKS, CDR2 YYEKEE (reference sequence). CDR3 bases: TGTGCCAGCAGCTATAACTACAGGGATGACACTGAAGCTTTCTTT. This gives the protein CASSYNYRDDTEAFF. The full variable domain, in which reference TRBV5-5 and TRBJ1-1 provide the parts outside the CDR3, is DAGVTQSPTHLIKTRGQQVTLRCSPISGHKSVSWYQQVLGQGPQFIFQYYEKEERGRGNFPDRFSARQFPNYSSELNVNALLLGDSALYLCASSYNYRDDTEAFFGQGTRLTVV.

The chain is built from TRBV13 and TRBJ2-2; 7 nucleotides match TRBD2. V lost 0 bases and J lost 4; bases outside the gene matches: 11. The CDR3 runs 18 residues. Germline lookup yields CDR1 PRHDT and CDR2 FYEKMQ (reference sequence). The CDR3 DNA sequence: TGTGCCAGCAGCTTAGGTCGGGGGGTGCCGCGAAGCACCGGGGAGCTGTTTTTT. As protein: CASSLGRGVPRSTGELFF.

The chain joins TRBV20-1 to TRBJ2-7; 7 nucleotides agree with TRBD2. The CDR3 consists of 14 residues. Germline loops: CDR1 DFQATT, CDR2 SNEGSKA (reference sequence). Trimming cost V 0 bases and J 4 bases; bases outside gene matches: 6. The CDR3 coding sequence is TGCAGTGCTAGAGAGGTCGGGCGGGGGTACGAGCAGTACTTC. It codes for CSAREVGRGYEQYF.

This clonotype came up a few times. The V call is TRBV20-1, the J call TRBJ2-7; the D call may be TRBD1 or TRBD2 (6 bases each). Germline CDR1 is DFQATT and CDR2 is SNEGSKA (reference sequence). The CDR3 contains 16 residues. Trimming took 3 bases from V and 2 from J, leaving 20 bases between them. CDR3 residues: CSARGGSRASPYEQYF. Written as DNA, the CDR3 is TGCAGTGCTAGGGGGGGCAGTCGCGCTTCCCCCTACGAGCAGTACTTC.

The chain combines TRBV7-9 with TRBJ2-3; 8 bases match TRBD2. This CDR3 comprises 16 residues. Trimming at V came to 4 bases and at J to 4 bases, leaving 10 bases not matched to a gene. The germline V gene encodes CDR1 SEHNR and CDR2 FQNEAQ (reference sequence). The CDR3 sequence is CASSSGTRIYADTQYF. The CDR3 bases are TGTGCCAGCAGCTCCGGGACTAGGATATATGCAGATACGCAGTATTTT.

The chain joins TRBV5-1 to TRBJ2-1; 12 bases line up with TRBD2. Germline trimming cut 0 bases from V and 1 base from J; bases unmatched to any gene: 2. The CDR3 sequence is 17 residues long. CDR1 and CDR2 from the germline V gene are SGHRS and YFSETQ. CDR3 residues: CASSLGTSGTSYNEQFF. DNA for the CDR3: TGCGCCAGCAGCTTGGGGACTAGCGGGACGTCCTACAATGAGCAGTTCTTC.

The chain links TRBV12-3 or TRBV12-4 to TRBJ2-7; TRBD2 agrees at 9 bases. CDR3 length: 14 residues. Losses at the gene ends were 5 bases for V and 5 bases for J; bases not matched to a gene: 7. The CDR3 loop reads CASSHETSGHEQYF. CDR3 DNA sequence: TGTGCCAGCAGTCACGAGACTAGCGGCCACGAGCAGTACTTC.

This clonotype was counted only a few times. CDR3 loop: CAITGGMQETQYF. In DNA, the CDR3 is TGTGCCATCACAGGGGGGATGCAAGAGACCCAGTACTTC. The V and J genes are TRBV10-3 and TRBJ2-5, with TRBD1 as a possible D gene (7 bases). The germline V gene encodes CDR1 ENHRY and CDR2 SYGVKD. CDR3 length: 13 amino acids. Between the trimmed V and J ends, which lost 7 bases and 2 bases, there was a span of 11 bases.

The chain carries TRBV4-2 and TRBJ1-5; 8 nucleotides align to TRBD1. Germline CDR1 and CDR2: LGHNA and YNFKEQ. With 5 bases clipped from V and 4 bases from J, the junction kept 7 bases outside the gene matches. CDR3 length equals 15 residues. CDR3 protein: CASSKGGQGNQPQHF. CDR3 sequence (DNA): TGTGCCAGCAGCAAGGGCGGACAGGGAAATCAGCCCCAGCATTTT.

The CDR3 sequence: CAPGEAGRPYNEQFF. In DNA form, the CDR3 reads TGTGCCCCCGGAGAGGCGGGACGTCCCTACAATGAGCAGTTCTTC. The chain combines TRBV7-2 with TRBJ2-1; tentative D call: TRBD2 (6 bases). Germline lookup yields CDR1 SGHTA and CDR2 FQGNSA. V was cut by 11 bases and J by 2 bases, with 19 bases left in between. The CDR3 is 15 amino acids.

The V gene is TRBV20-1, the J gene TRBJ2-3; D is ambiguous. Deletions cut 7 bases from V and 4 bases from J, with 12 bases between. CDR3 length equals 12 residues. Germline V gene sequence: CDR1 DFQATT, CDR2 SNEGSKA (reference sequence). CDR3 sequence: CSVYDPPDTQYF. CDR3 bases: TGCAGTGTCTACGATCCCCCAGATACGCAGTATTTT.

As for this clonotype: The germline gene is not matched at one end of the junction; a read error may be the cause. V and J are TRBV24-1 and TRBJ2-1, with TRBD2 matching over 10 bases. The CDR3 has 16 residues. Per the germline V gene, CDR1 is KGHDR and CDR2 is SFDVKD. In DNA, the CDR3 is TGTGCCACCAGCCCTTCTAGCGGGAGCTCCTACGATGAGCAGTTCTTC. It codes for CATSPSSGSSYDEQFF.

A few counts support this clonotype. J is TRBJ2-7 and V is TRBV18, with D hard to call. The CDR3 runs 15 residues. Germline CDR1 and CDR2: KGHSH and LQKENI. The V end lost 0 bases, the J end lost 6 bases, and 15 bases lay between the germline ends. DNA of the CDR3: TGTGCCAGCTCACCACCCCAAGTGCCCTCCGGCGAGCAGTACTTC. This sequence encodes CASSPPQVPSGEQYF.

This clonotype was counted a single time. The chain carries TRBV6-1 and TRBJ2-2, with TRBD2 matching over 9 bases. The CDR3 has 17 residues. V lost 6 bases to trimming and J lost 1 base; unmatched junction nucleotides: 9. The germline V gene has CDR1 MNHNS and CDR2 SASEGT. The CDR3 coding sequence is TGTGCCAGCAGCAGTTATAGCGGGAGCCAGAACACCGGGGAGCTGTTTTTT. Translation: CASSSYSGSQNTGELFF.